This T cell receptor beta chain was documented in a study of T cells in Graves' hyperthyroidism and ophthalmopathy. The sample holds many counts of this clonotype. Over 18 months, lack of ophthalmopathy progression marked Graves' hyperthyroidism as stable. Aged 18 to 65, the patients had hyperthyroidism that was newly diagnosed and had lasted under 2 months. Uncontrolled infections, other autoimmune diseases, pregnancy or lactation led to exclusion of patients. Fresh peripheral blood, around 9.3 ml of it, supplied the PBMCs. The CDR3 consists of 17 residues. Germline V gene data show CDR1 as KGHDR and CDR2 as SFDVKD. V shed 7 bases and J 8 bases; nucleotides not matched to a gene: 14. TCR beta CDR3 region amplification was performed from RNA transcripts. First-round RT-PCR with HTBI primers amplified the TCR CDR3 region. A single record per CDR3 protein comes from TCRdb applying MiXCR to the multiplex PCR reads. The sample lists under 650,000 distinct CDR3 sequences; roughly 16% were seen once.

Specimen: blood. The J gene is TRBJ2-1, the V gene TRBV24-1; 12 nucleotides agree with TRBD2. This sequence was found in a woman in her thirties with Graves' hyperthyroidism. DNA of the CDR3: TGTGCCACCAGACCCTCAACCACTAGCGGGAGGACTGATGAGCAGTTCTTC. It translates to CATRPSTTSGRTDEQFF.